This TCR beta chain was captured by sequencing in a study of regulatory T cells in long-lasting Graves disease (dated by TCRdb to about 2021). Notes on the research overall: Persistent Graves' disease was defined as antithyroid drug treatment for over 5 years with persistently positive TSH receptor autoantibodies. This study used TCR sequencing and RNA sequencing of peripheral blood to compare persistent Graves' disease patients against newly diagnosed Graves' disease patients. The study took place in China and was registered as a clinical trial. On average, persistent Graves' disease patients in the clinical cohort had been on antithyroid drugs for around ten years. A total of about 35 samples underwent TCR sequencing, from about 13 patients with persistent Graves' disease and about 20 patients with newly diagnosed Graves' disease.

Paper-wide results and their limitations: Only peripheral blood was studied, because thyroid tissue, the primary lesion, was inaccessible. Sequencing and analysis were limited to the TCR beta chain. Compared with newly diagnosed patients, persistent Graves' disease patients had lower TCR Shannon entropy and fewer highly expanded clones, which suggests clonal expansion. Persistent disease showed preferential use of TRBV28, TRBJ1-2 and TRBJ2-5, whereas newly diagnosed disease favored TRBV20-1 and TRBJ2-1. As a limitation, the authors acknowledged that the small sample size may reduce accuracy. Persistent patients shared more public clonotypes among themselves (under 3,000) than newly diagnosed patients did (approximately 900).

This clonotype was detected ten times or more. The specificity of this receptor is unknown. Per-nucleotide qualities are absent, and no much larger clonotype sits a single base away. The trim is 2 bases for V and 3 bases for J, with a gap of 7 bases between the germline ends. In the germline V gene, CDR1 corresponds to MDHEN and CDR2 to SYDVKM. The CDR3 sequence holds 13 residues, the cysteine and phenylalanine included. Only the CDR3 DNA is retained, 39 bases long and in frame from the first base. Reading the label with the study, this specimen's time point is: persistent/refractory GD, antithyroid drugs over 5 years with positive TRAb. For both TCR sequencing and RNA sequencing, RNA was extracted from PBMCs in TRIzol. The diagnosis of Graves' disease was made according to American Thyroid Association guidelines. The patients came from an endocrinology department in Xi'an, China. Each patient gave around 9.2 milliliters of peripheral blood, collected in an EDTA anticoagulant tube. Ficoll Paque Plus density gradient separation was used to isolate PBMCs, and no additional T cell sorting was done. An Agilent 2100 Bioanalyzer and agarose gel were used to check RNA quality, while a NanoDrop 2000 measured RNA concentration.

Receptor amplification or capture employed multiplex PCR. TCRdb shows the sequencer as Illumina HiSeq 4000. CDR3 regions were amplified by Arm-PCR with iRepertoire HTBI primers to construct TCR beta libraries. Gel purification was performed on PCR products prior to sequencing. Per the original workflow: A total of some 60 TRBV and 14 TRBJ segments were identified across samples and were used for gene usage analysis of CDR3 amino acid clonotypes. COPE and FqMerger were used to merge filtered high-quality paired reads into contigs. BLAST was used to align contigs to IMGT TRBV, TRBD and TRBJ reference genes, with CDR3 defined following IMGT. Any clonotype with a frequency above 0.1% was counted as a highly expanded clone. Repertoire diversity was measured by Shannon entropy, and V-J evenness by the Gini coefficient. Public clonotypes were defined as clonotypes shared by more than one individual. TCRdb's own reprocessing of the public reads used fastp at Q25 and MiXCR and kept productive beta chains. One record per CDR3 amino acid sequence lists the most common genes and DNA. The V and J calls shown here were made by TCRdb, not taken from the authors' results. The table for this sample lists around 400,000 distinct CDR3 sequences; 21% of them were counted only once. Around 15% of the sample lies in the top ten.

This specimen consisted of peripheral blood mononuclear cells (PBMCs), obtained when the disease was refractory, from a patient treated with antithyroid drugs. The TCR was taken from a female donor with Graves disease. Recombination connected TRBV28 to TRBJ1-2, with the D gene uncertain. For the CDR3, the sequence is CASSLVQDYGYTF. The DNA sequence is as follows: TGTGCCAGCAGTTTAGTTCAGGACTATGGCTACACCTTC.